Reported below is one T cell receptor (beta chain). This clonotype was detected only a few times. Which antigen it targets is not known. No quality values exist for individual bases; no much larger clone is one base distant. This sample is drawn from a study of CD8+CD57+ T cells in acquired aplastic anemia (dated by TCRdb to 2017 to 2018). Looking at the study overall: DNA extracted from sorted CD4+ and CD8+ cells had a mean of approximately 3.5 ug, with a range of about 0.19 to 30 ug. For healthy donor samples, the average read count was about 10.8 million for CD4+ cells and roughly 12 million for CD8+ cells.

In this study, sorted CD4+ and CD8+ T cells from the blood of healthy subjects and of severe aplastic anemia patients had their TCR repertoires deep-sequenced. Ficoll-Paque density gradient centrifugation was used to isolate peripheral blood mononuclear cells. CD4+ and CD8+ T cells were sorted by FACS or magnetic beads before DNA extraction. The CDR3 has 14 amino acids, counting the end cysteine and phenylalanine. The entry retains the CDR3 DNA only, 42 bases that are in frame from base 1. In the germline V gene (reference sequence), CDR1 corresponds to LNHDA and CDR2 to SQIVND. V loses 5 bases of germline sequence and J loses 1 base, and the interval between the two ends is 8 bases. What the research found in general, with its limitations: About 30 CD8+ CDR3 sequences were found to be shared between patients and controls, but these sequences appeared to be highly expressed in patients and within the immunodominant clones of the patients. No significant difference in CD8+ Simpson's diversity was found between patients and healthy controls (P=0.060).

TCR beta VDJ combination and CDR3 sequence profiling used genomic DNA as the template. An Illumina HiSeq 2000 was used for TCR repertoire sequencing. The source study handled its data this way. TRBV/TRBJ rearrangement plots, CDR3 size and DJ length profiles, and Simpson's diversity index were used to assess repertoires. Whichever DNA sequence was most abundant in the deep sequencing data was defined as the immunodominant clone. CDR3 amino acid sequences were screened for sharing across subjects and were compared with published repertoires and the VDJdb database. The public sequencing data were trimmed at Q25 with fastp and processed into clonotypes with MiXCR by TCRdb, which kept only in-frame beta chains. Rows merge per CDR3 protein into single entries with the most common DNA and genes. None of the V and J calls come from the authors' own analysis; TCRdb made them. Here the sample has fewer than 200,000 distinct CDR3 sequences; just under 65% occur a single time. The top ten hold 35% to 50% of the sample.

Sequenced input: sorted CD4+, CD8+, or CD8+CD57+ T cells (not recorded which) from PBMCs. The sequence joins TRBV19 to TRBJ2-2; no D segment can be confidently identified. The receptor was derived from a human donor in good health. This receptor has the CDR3 CASSVGWNTGELFF. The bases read TGTGCCAGTAGTGTCGGCTGGAACACCGGGGAGCTGTTTTTT.